Following are 8 T cell receptor beta chains from one sample sequenced in a study of OX40 agonist ivuxolimab in advanced cancers. Produced via immunoSEQ multiplex PCR; TCRdb's table is partial and in-frame only. The sample consists of about 34,000 clones, 70% to 85% of them appearing once. The material sequenced was CD4+ or CD8+ T cells sorted from blood, taken in a trial of the OX40 agonist ivuxolimab. Every receptor here comes from an adult with an advanced solid tumor such as melanoma, head and neck, liver or kidney cancer.

The V gene is TRBV19, the J gene TRBJ2-3, with 13 bases matching TRBD2. There are 18 residues in the CDR3. In germline, CDR1 is LNHDA, CDR2 SQIVND (reference sequence). J lost 7 bases, V lost 6 bases, and 16 bases had no gene match. CDR3 DNA: TGTGCCAGTAGACCACCATCCGGGACTAGCGGGGTGGGTAATACGCAGTATTTT. Protein product: CASRPPSGTSGVGNTQYF.

The chain recombines TRBV14 with TRBJ2-5; D may match TRBD1 or TRBD2 (6 bases each). V lost 0 bases and J 7 bases, leaving 12 bases between the germline ends. The CDR3 has 14 amino acids. The germline V gene encodes CDR1 SGHDN and CDR2 FVKESK. The chain's CDR3 is CASSQDRGHGTQYF. DNA of the CDR3: TGTGCCAGCAGCCAAGATCGGGGGCACGGGACCCAGTACTTC.

The chain has TRBV5-5 and TRBJ2-1; possible D gene TRBD1, 6 bases. Trimming left V 4 bases short and J 0 bases short, with 14 bases between. Looked up from germline, CDR1 is SGHKS and CDR2 is YYEKEE (reference sequence). CDR3 length: 16 residues. In DNA, the CDR3 is TGTGCCAGCAGCGGGGGCCTTAACCCCTCCTACAATGAGCAGTTCTTC. It yields the protein CASSGGLNPSYNEQFF.

The chain employs TRBV5-1 and TRBJ1-2; 12 bases line up with TRBD1. After removal of 2 bases from V and 13 bases from J, the junction contained 15 bases not matched to a gene. In germline, CDR1 is SGHRS, CDR2 YFSETQ. CDR3 length: 16 amino acids. CDR3: CASSLVAGTGGPPSTF. CDR3 bases: TGCGCCAGCAGCTTAGTCGCCGGGACAGGGGGCCCGCCTAGCACCTTC.

The V and J genes are TRBV5-8 and TRBJ2-4; D unresolved. TRBJ2-7 matches the DNA end more closely, so the J call is doubtful. Germline CDR1 SGHTS, CDR2 YDEGEE. The CDR3 is made up of 12 amino acids. CDR3 amino acids: CASSLRSNEQYF. CDR3 sequence (DNA): TGTGCCAGCAGCTTACGATCCAACGAGCAGTACTTC.

The chain joins TRBV14 to TRBJ2-7; no firm D call. The germline CDR1 and CDR2 sequences are SGHDN and FVKESK. This CDR3 comprises 12 residues. V lost 8 bases and J 0 bases, leaving 8 bases between the germline ends. CDR3 protein: CASSAISYEQYF. CDR3 in DNA: TGTGCCAGCTCAGCTATCTCCTACGAGCAGTACTTC.

This clone was found a few times. The chain is built from TRBV6-6 and TRBJ2-1; TRBD2 agrees at 11 bases. With 7 bases clipped from V and 4 bases from J, the junction kept 9 bases outside the gene matches. The germline V gene encodes CDR1 MNHNY and CDR2 SVGAGI (reference sequence). This CDR3 comprises 16 residues. The CDR3 region has the DNA TGTGCCAGCACCAAAACCGGGACTAGCGGATACAATGAGCAGTTCTTC. Its protein product is CASTKTGTSGYNEQFF.

The chain carries TRBV27 and TRBJ2-3, with unresolved D. The CDR3 loop spans 15 amino acids. Trimming pared 7 bases from V and 1 base from J, leaving 15 bases between. Germline V gives CDR1 MNHEY, CDR2 SMNVEV (reference sequence). This CDR3 is CASTIFAGGTDTQYF. Here the CDR3 DNA reads TGTGCCAGCACCATTTTCGCTGGGGGCACAGATACGCAGTATTTT.